The source of this TCR beta chain is a study of blood T cell repertoires in COVID-19. Study-wide background: PBMCs, B-cell-depleted T cells, or T cells were the source of the cDNA or gDNA that made up the material.

The data were produced by immunoSEQ multiplex PCR, yet TCRdb's version contains in-frame clones alone and is incomplete. The table includes around 330,000 clones, approximately 89% detected once. The V and J ends lost 4 bases and 0 bases respectively, with 6 bases between them. There are 13 residues in the CDR3. The sequencing input was peripheral blood. The chain is built from TRBV12-3 or TRBV12-4 and TRBJ1-1; D possibly corresponds to TRBD1 (6 bases). The clonotype was recovered from a woman aged 30 to 39 with COVID-19, enrolled during active disease. The CDR3: CASSWGLNTEAFF. The CDR3 coding sequence is TGTGCCAGCAGTTGGGGGCTGAACACTGAAGCTTTCTTT.